The 10 T cell receptor beta chains below all came from one sample that was sequenced in a study of blood T cell repertoires in COVID-19. Some clones are missing from TCRdb's copy, which holds only in-frame ones; the method was immunoSEQ multiplex PCR. The sample consists of around 100,000 clones, 85% of them appearing once. Source material: peripheral blood. Receptors originate from a human donor in a cohort sampled during active COVID-19.

J is TRBJ1-1 and V is TRBV28; maybe TRBD1 (6 bases). In germline, CDR1 is MDHEN, CDR2 SYDVKM. The CDR3 is 15 amino acids. Trimming shortened V by 7 bases and J by 7 bases, and 22 bases separated the two germline ends. This chain's CDR3 is CASTSQGAPFIEAFF. CDR3 coding DNA: TGTGCCAGCACTTCACAGGGAGCTCCCTTTATTGAAGCTTTCTTT.

To note about this clone: The junction departs from germline at one end; a sequencing error may be responsible. Other DNA variants within this sample encode the same CDR3. The V call is TRBV6-1, the J call TRBJ2-7, with D possibly matching TRBD1 (6 bases). The CDR3 spans 15 residues. Germline assignment: CDR1 MNHNS and CDR2 SASEGT. CDR3 residues: CASSEAKYRAAEQYF. Written as DNA, the CDR3 is TGTGCCAGTAGTGAAGCGAAGTACAGGGCTGCCGAGCAGTACTTC.

The chain links TRBV19 to TRBJ1-6; the match to TRBD1 covers 8 bases. Germline V CDR1 and CDR2: LNHDA, SQIVND (reference sequence). There are 12 residues in the CDR3. With V trimmed by 6 bases and J by 10 bases, 2 bases remained unmatched. The CDR3 reads CASRTGDSPLHF. In DNA form, the CDR3 reads TGTGCCAGTAGGACAGGGGACTCACCCCTCCACTTT.

The chain employs TRBV6-1 and TRBJ1-6; 8 positions match TRBD1. In germline, CDR1 is MNHNS, CDR2 SASEGT. The CDR3 length is 15 residues. Trimming removed 4 bases from V and 9 bases from J; junction bases left unmatched: 8. The CDR3 sequence: CASSVADRGRSPLHF. The CDR3 coding sequence is TGTGCCAGCAGTGTAGCTGACAGGGGCCGTTCACCCCTCCACTTT.

The chain carries TRBV5-1 and TRBJ2-7, with 7 nucleotides matching TRBD2. The V and J ends lost 0 bases and 1 base, in that order; junction bases with no gene match: 4. The germline V gene has CDR1 SGHRS and CDR2 YFSETQ. The CDR3 runs 15 residues. CDR3 DNA: TGCGCCAGCAGCTTGGGAGCGGGGTTGTCCTACGAGCAGTACTTC. It is translated as CASSLGAGLSYEQYF.

The CDR3 DNA reads TGTGCCAGTAGTCCCCGGGGAGGATTGTTGAACACTGAAGCTTTCTTT. Its protein is CASSPRGGLLNTEAFF. The rearrangement links TRBV19 to TRBJ1-1; D gene unclear. CDR3 length equals 16 residues. With 5 bases removed from V and 0 bases from J, the gap between germline ends came to 16 bases. The germline gives CDR1 LNHDA, CDR2 SQIVND (reference sequence).

This rearrangement joins TRBV21-1 to TRBJ2-7; the table calls TRBD1, which could not be checked here. TRBV21-1 corresponds to a pseudogene. CDR3 length: 16 residues. CDR3 loop: CASRVVGTGEVGEQYF. The CDR3 nucleotides read TGTGCCAGCAGAGTTGTCGGGACAGGGGAAGTAGGCGAGCAGTACTTC.

The chain is built from TRBV6-1 and TRBJ2-2, with D hard to call. CDR3 length: 13 amino acids. Germline lookup yields CDR1 MNHNS and CDR2 SASEGT. V lost 2 bases to trimming and J lost 7 bases, with 8 bases between them. CDR3 loop: CASSENSYGELFF. CDR3 nucleotides: TGTGCCAGCAGTGAAAACTCGTACGGGGAGCTGTTTTTT.

In DNA form, the CDR3 reads TGTGCCAGCAGCTCAGACAAGAACACCGGGGAGCTGTTTTTT. Translating it yields CASSSDKNTGELFF. J is TRBJ2-2 and V is TRBV5-4; D not resolved. Germline CDR1 and CDR2: SGHNT and YYREEE (reference sequence). The CDR3 length is 14 residues. Trimming stripped 3 bases from V and 1 base from J, with 7 bases between.

The rearrangement links TRBV10-3 to TRBJ1-1; 9 bases line up with TRBD1. Germline V gene sequence: CDR1 ENHRY, CDR2 SYGVKD. There are 12 residues in the CDR3. After removal of 11 bases from V and 1 base from J, the junction contained 2 bases not matched to a gene. The CDR3, as DNA: TGTGCCGTACAGGGGGCGAACACTGAAGCTTTCTTT. It translates to CAVQGANTEAFF.